This TCR beta chain came from a study of T cells in Graves' hyperthyroidism and ophthalmopathy. Study conclusions and caveats: For ophthalmopathy, model prediction preceded onset by a median about 6.2 months.

The germline gives CDR1 SQVTM, CDR2 ANQGSEA. V dropped 6 bases and J dropped 9; count of bases not matched to a gene: 12. The CDR3 spans 13 residues. This clonotype occurred once. No antigen is known for it. TCR beta CDR3 regions were amplified from RNA transcripts. HTBI primers drove first-round RT-PCR of the TCR CDR3. TCRdb used MiXCR to reprocess the multiplex PCR reads, holding one entry per CDR3 protein. This table has some 510,000 distinct CDR3 sequences, approximately 44% appearing once. The rearrangement joins TRBV29-1 to TRBJ1-1; 8 bases are shared with TRBD1. Sequencing was carried out using peripheral blood or thyroid tissue (not recorded which). This clonotype originated in a woman younger than 30 with Graves' hyperthyroidism. The CDR3 sequence: CSVSGGTYGQAFF. The CDR3 DNA reads TGCAGCGTCTCAGGGGGCACCTATGGCCAAGCTTTCTTT. Using reference TRBV29-1 and TRBJ1-1 for the parts outside the CDR3, the full variable domain is SAVISQKPSRDICQRGTSLTIQCQVDSQVTMMFWYRQQPGQSLTLIATANQGSEATYESGFVIDKFPISRPNLTFSTLTVSNMSPEDSSIYLCSVSGGTYGQAFFGQGTRLTVV.